This is a list of T cell receptor beta chains from one sample in a study of T cells in Graves' hyperthyroidism and ophthalmopathy. A single record per CDR3 protein comes from TCRdb applying MiXCR to the multiplex PCR reads. The table lists approximately 300,000 distinct CDR3 sequences, roughly 19% of them singletons, with about 35% in the top ten. Sequenced: blood. Every receptor here comes from a man over 45 with Graves' ophthalmopathy. Each CDR3 is given with its conserved first and last residue. A D gene is named only where the DNA matches it firmly. Size is stated for part of the rows, as once, few or many counts, or as a class when the clone is expanded.

17 | . | TRBD2 | TRBJ2-1 | TRBV10-3 | CAISAPKAGGPYNEQFF | TGTGCCATCAGCGCCCCTAAAGCGGGAGGGCCTTACAATGAGCAGTTCTTC
15 | . | TRBD1 | TRBJ1-6 | TRBV15 | CATSREGQGGSPLHF | TGTGCCACCAGCAGAGAAGGACAGGGAGGTTCACCCCTCCACTTT
13 | few | . | TRBJ1-1 | TRBV6-2/TRBV6-3 | CASSYGQSTEAFF | TGTGCCAGCAGTTACGGGCAGTCCACTGAAGCTTTCTTT
16 | many | . | TRBJ2-2 | TRBV30 | CAWSEPTGFITGELFF | TGTGCCTGGAGTGAACCGACAGGCTTTATCACCGGGGAGCTGTTTTTT
17 | many | . | TRBJ2-2 | TRBV5-1 | CASSLGILADNTGELFF | TGCGCCAGCAGCTTGGGTATTCTAGCTGATAACACCGGGGAGCTGTTTTTT
15 | . | . | TRBJ2-3 | TRBV6-1 | CASRIRGLSTDTQYF | TGTGCCAGCAGAATACGGGGGCTTAGCACAGATACGCAGTATTTT
14 | many | . | TRBJ1-1 | TRBV30 | CAWVAWAGDTEAFF | TGTGCCTGGGTCGCCTGGGCGGGGGACACTGAAGCTTTCTTT
14 | few | TRBD2 | TRBJ2-7 | TRBV7-9 | CASSRLAGGDEQYF | TGTGCCAGCAGCAGACTAGCGGGAGGTGACGAGCAGTACTTC
11 | many | . | TRBJ2-1 | TRBV27 | CASTSRSEQFF | TGTGCCAGCACCTCAAGGAGTGAGCAGTTCTTC
16 | many | TRBD1 | TRBJ1-6 | TRBV12-3/TRBV12-4 | CASSSQSTGADSPLHF | TGTGCCAGCAGTTCCCAATCGACAGGGGCCGATTCACCCCTCCACTTT
14 | many | . | TRBJ2-7 | TRBV28 | CASSLLGGGYEQYF | TGTGCCAGCAGTTTACTAGGAGGCGGCTACGAGCAGTACTTC
15 | many | . | TRBJ2-1 | TRBV18 | CASSPPGLGTNEQFF | TGTGCCAGCTCACCACCGGGACTGGGGACCAATGAGCAGTTCTTC
14 | . | . | TRBJ2-5 | TRBV15 | CATSRHSGQETQYF | TGTGCCACCAGCAGACATAGCGGCCAAGAGACCCAGTACTTC
13 | many | . | TRBJ2-1 | TRBV2 | CASSPSYYNEQFF | TGTGCCAGCAGTCCCTCCTATTACAATGAGCAGTTCTTC
18 | many | TRBD2 | TRBJ2-1 | TRBV5-1 | CASSPHSPSGMGINEQFF | TGCGCCAGCAGCCCCCACTCCCCTAGCGGGATGGGAATAAATGAGCAGTTCTTC
14 | . | . | TRBJ1-1 | TRBV5-1 | CASSTDQRNTEAFF | TGCGCCAGCAGCACAGACCAGCGGAACACTGAAGCTTTCTTT
24 | many | TRBD2 | TRBJ2-1 | TRBV2 | CASNPLPVNRGLAGGPGSYNEQFF | TGTGCCAGCAACCCCCTCCCCGTGAACAGGGGACTAGCGGGAGGGCCTGGGTCCTACAATGAGCAGTTCTTC
13 | many | . | TRBJ2-7 | TRBV10-3 | CALGDGSSYEQYF | TGTGCCCTGGGGGACGGGAGCTCCTACGAGCAGTACTTC
13 | . | . | TRBJ2-3 | TRBV5-4 | CASSPKSTDTQYF | TGTGCCAGCAGCCCCAAGAGCACAGATACGCAGTATTTT
16 | . | . | TRBJ2-2 | TRBV14 | CASSQVGGRSTGELFF | TGTGCCAGCAGCCAAGTTGGAGGGAGAAGCACCGGGGAGCTGTTTTTT
15 | few | TRBD2 | TRBJ2-7 | TRBV19 | CASSLSWTSGNEQYF | TGTGCCAGTAGTCTATCATGGACTAGCGGGAACGAGCAGTACTTC
15 | few | . | TRBJ2-3 | TRBV7-2 | CASSLALGPTDTQYF | TGTGCCAGCAGCTTGGCCCTGGGGCCCACAGATACGCAGTATTTT
12 | . | TRBD1 | TRBJ1-2 | TRBV29-1 | CSVAAGGYGYTF | TGCAGCGTTGCTGCAGGGGGCTATGGCTACACCTTC
19 | many | . | TRBJ2-3 | TRBV11-2 | CASSLDWEASETYTDTQYF | TGTGCCAGCAGCTTAGATTGGGAGGCTAGCGAGACCTACACAGATACGCAGTATTTT
15 | many | . | TRBJ2-3 | TRBV11-3 | CASSLVRGEPDTQYF | TGTGCCAGCAGCTTAGTAAGAGGGGAGCCAGATACGCAGTATTTT
18 | . | TRBD2 | TRBJ2-1 | TRBV6-4 | CASSPEGTSGGSYNEQFF | TGTGCCAGCAGCCCAGAGGGGACTAGCGGGGGGTCCTACAATGAGCAGTTCTTC
16 | . | TRBD2 | TRBJ2-1 | TRBV5-1 | CASSLEPGGGDNEQFF | TGCGCCAGCAGCTTGGAGCCGGGGGGGGGGGACAATGAGCAGTTCTTC
17 | . | TRBD2 | TRBJ2-1 | TRBV12-3/TRBV12-4 | CASSFEEGLGSSNEQFF | TGTGCCAGCAGTTTCGAAGAGGGACTAGGGTCATCCAATGAGCAGTTCTTC
14 | few | . | TRBJ2-7 | TRBV27 | CASSFSGDSYEQYF | TGTGCCAGCAGTTTTTCCGGGGACTCCTACGAGCAGTACTTC
17 | . | TRBD2 | TRBJ2-3 | TRBV5-1 | CASSLSVAGAGTDTQYF | TGCGCCAGCAGCTTGTCGGTAGCGGGAGCCGGGACAGATACGCAGTATTTT
11 | many | . | TRBJ2-5 | TRBV11-2 | CASSNTPALYF | TGTGCCAGCAGCAACACTCCCGCGCTATACTTC
15 | . | TRBD2 | TRBJ2-1 | TRBV7-2 | CASSNPGLAGGEQFF | TGTGCCAGCAGCAACCCGGGACTAGCGGGAGGAGAGCAGTTCTTC
14 | few | TRBD2 | TRBJ2-1 | TRBV28 | CASRTSYSYNEQFF | TGTGCCAGCCGGACTAGCTACTCCTACAATGAGCAGTTCTTC
15 | . | . | TRBJ2-5 | TRBV4-1 | CASSQDSGEPLTQYF | TGCGCCAGCAGCCAAGACTCGGGGGAACCCCTGACCCAGTACTTC
15 | few | . | TRBJ1-2 | TRBV10-3 | CAISEAEKGSGGYTF | TGTGCCATCAGTGAGGCGGAAAAGGGTAGTGGTGGCTACACCTTC